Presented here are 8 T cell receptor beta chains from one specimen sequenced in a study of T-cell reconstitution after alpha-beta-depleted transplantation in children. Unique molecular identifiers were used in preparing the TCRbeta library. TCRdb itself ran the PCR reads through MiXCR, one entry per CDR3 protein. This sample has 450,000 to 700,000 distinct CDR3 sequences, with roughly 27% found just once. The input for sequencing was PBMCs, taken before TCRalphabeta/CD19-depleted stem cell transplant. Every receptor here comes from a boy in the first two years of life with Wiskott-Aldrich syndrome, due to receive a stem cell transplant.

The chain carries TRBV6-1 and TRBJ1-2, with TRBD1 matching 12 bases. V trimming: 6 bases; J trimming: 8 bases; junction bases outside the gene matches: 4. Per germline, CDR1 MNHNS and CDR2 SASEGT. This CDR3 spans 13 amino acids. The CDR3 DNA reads TGTGCCAGCAGACGAGGGACAGGGGGCGGCTACACCTTC. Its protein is CASRRGTGGGYTF.

The CDR3 here is CSVEVGTGNTIYF. CDR3 DNA sequence: TGCAGCGTTGAAGTCGGCACTGGAAACACCATATATTTT. The V and J genes are TRBV29-1 and TRBJ1-3; no clear D. CDR1 is SQVTM and CDR2 is ANQGSEA in the germline V gene. Trimming shortened V by 1 base and J by 2 bases, and 6 bases separated the two germline ends. This CDR3 has 13 amino acids.

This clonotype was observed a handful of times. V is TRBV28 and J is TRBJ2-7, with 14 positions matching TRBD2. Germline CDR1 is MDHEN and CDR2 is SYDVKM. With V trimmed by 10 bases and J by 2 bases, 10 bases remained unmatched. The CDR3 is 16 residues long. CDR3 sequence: CATRTGGLAGAYEQYF. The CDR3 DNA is TGTGCCACCCGAACGGGGGGACTAGCGGGAGCCTACGAGCAGTACTTC.

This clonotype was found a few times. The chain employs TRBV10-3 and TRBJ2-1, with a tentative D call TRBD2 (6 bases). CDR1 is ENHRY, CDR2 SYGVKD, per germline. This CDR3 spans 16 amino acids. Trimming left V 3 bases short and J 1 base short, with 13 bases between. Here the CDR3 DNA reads TGTGCCATCAGTGACCCATCGCGGGGTTCCTACAATGAGCAGTTCTTC. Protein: CAISDPSRGSYNEQFF.

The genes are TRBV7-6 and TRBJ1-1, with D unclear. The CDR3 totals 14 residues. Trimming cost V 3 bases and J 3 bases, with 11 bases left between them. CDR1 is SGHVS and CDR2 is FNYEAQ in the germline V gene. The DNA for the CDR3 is TGTGCCAGCAGCTTGACGGGCGGGCACACTGAAGCTTTCTTT. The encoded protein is CASSLTGGHTEAFF. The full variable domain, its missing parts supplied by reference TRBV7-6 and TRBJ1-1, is GAGVSQSPRYKVTKRGQDVALRCDPISGHVSLYWYRQALGQGPEFLTYFNYEAQQDKSGLPNDRFSAERPEGSISTLTIQRTEQRDSAMYRCASSLTGGHTEAFFGQGTRLTVV.

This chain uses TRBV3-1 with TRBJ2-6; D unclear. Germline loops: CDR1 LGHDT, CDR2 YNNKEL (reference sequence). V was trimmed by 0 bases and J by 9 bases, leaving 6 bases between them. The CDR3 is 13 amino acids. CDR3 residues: CASSQDLVNVLTF. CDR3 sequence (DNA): TGTGCCAGCAGCCAAGATCTTGTCAACGTCCTGACTTTC.

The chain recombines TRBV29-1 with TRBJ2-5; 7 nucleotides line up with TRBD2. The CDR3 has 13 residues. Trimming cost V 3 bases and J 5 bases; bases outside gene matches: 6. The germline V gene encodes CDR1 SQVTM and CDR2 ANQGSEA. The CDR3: CSVDSGIGETQYF. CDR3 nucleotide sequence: TGCAGCGTTGACAGCGGGATTGGGGAGACCCAGTACTTC.

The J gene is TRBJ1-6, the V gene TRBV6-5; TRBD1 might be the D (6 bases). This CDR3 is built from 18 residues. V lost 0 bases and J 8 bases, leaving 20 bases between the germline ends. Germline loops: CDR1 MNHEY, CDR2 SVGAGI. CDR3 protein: CASSYSKQGSSGHSPLHF. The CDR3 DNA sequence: TGTGCCAGCAGTTACTCTAAGCAGGGGTCCTCGGGACATTCACCCCTCCACTTT.